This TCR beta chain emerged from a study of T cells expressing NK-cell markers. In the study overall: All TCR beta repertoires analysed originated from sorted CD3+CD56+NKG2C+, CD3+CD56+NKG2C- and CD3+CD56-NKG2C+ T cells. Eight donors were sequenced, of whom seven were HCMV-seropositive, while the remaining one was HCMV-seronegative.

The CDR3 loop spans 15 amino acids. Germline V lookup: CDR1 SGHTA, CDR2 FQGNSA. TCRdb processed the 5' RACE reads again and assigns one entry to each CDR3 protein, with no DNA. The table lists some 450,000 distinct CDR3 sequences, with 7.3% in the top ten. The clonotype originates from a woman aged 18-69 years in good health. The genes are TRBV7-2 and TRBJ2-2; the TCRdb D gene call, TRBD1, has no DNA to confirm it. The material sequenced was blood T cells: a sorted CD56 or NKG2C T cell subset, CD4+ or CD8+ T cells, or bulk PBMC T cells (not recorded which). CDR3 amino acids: CASSDRGSIPGELFF.